This T cell receptor beta chain was retrieved from a study of PD-1 blockade in classical Hodgkin lymphoma (dated by TCRdb to 2020 to 2021). Looking at the study overall: Nivolumab dosing was 3 mg/kg intravenously every 2 weeks, continuing until either disease progression or unacceptable toxicity. The study used TCR beta sequencing and CyTOF to define a peripheral blood immune signature of response to PD-1 blockade in classical Hodgkin lymphoma. Here is what the overall study found, with its caveats: Baseline TCR diversity was reported to be lower in newly diagnosed patients than in healthy donors, and even lower in relapsed/refractory patients. Among trial patients, those achieving complete response had baseline diversity similar to that of newly diagnosed patients, while diversity was significantly lower in partial responders and progressors. A significant rise by C4D1 was seen in CD4+ but not CD8+ TCR diversity (p=0.0027 vs p=0.16), with the rise being most apparent in complete responders (p=0.02). Patients starting nivolumab less than 1 year after ASCT had lower diversity and were excluded from later analyses to avoid confounding by immune reconstitution. Only a single clinical trial cohort was studied, and what caused the repertoire differences, possibly disease activity or prior therapy, remained undefined.

This clone turned up a few times. Its antigen is currently not known. Per-base quality was not reported, and no clone a single base away is much larger than it. The Qiagen DNeasy kit was used to extract genomic DNA both from unsorted PBMCs and from the negatively selected CD4+ and CD8+ fractions. TCR beta CDR3 regions were subjected to amplification by immunoSEQ multiplex PCR with primers that anneal to V and J segments. A synthetic immune receptor repertoire was used to minimize amplification bias, and any remaining bias was removed computationally after sequencing. In the original analysis: Custom Python scripts were used to quantify repertoire diversity as the Shannon entropy index. Unsorted, CD4+ and CD8+ repertoires were analyzed separately, except in combined analyses where CD4+ and CD8+ sequences were merged in silico. Clonal expansion was defined as at least a 2-fold frequency increase after treatment relative to C1D1, with a pseudocount of 0.5 for undetected baseline clones. Singleton clones were defined as clones with 0 or 1 copy at C1D1, and non-singleton clones were defined as clones with 2 or more copies. Clones expanded in unsorted samples were assigned a CD4+, CD8+ or unknown annotation through matching of protein sequences in sorted samples from the same patient. Diversity changes from C1D1 to C4D1 were tested in paired samples using Wilcoxon tests. Not all clones reach the TCRdb copy of this immuneACCESS table, which keeps in-frame sequences only. Checked studies attribute under half of the gap to unresolved V genes and leave the rest unexplained. From that table come the V and J calls and clone size; the DNA was used to work out D and trimming. In all, the sample holds 41,000 or so clones, and around 74% of those were seen once. The leading ten clones occupy roughly 2.6% of the sample.

The CDR3 holds 11 amino acids from the cysteine to the phenylalanine. The kept DNA is CDR3 alone, 33 bases in frame from the first base. V loses 0 bases, J loses 6 bases, and the germline ends lie 2 bases apart. CDR1 and CDR2 are drawn from the germline V gene (reference sequence): GTSNPN, SVGIG. The time point tag for this specimen amounts to: cycle 4 day 1 (C4D1), after around six weeks of nivolumab. Every trial patient had relapsed after autologous stem cell transplantation, and cohorts A, B and C differed in prior brentuximab vedotin exposure. The trial cohort included 55 to 60 patients with relapsed/refractory classical Hodgkin lymphoma, and each patient had a best overall response of complete response, partial response or progressive disease. Trial patients were treated with single-agent nivolumab in the multi-cohort phase II CheckMate 205 trial. Best overall response was determined by an independent review committee according to the 2007 International Working Group response criteria. PBMCs from the trial were collected at three points: immediately before nivolumab initiation (C1D1), and during therapy at cycle 2 day 1 and cycle 4 day 1. Peripheral blood was collected in 8 mL Vacutainer Cell Preparation Tubes, from which PBMCs were isolated by centrifugation and then cryopreserved.

The source was peripheral blood mononuclear cells (PBMCs), collected before the fourth cycle of nivolumab. The source of this sequence is a human donor with classical Hodgkin lymphoma. The rearrangement combines TRBV30 with TRBJ2-2, with an unclear D gene assignment. The sequence in DNA is TGTGCCTGGAGTGTATCCGGGGAGCTGTTTTTT. Its translation is CAWSVSGELFF.